This T cell receptor (beta chain) was identified during a study of blood T cells in healthy people across ages. Alongside a J-beta primer mix, a sample-barcoded 5' primer served in a second PCR lasting roughly 6 to 11 cycles. The template-switch adaptor, which had 12 random nucleotides, put a tag on each cDNA molecule. Using its own MiXCR run on the 5' RACE reads, TCRdb lists one record per CDR3 protein. This table has 730,000 or so distinct CDR3 sequences, approximately 40% appearing once. Of note for this clonotype: What it binds is unknown. This may arise from a read error, as a much more abundant clone is one base away.

Study-wide results and limits: Diversity estimates from one million T cells were considered underestimates. Measured against age, TCR beta diversity per million T cells decreased in a roughly linear manner. Whereas aged donors had fewer naive CD4+ cells, long-lived donors had more of them and higher diversity.

CDR3 length: 13 residues. Germline-derived CDR1 and CDR2 are MNHEY and SVGEGT. This sequence was found in a man aged 80 or over in good health. Input material: blood. The chain carries TRBV6-2 or TRBV6-3 and TRBJ1-1; D remains unclear. The CDR3 here is CACSYTGNTEAFF. For the CDR3, the DNA is TGTGCCTGCAGTTACACGGGGAACACTGAAGCTTTCTTT.